Listed below are T cell receptor beta chains from one sample, sequenced in a study of T cell repertoires in cytomegalovirus infection. Each CDR3 protein is one row after TCRdb ran MiXCR on the reads. Found here are tens of thousands of distinct CDR3 sequences, roughly 20% of them singletons; the top ten hold more than 55%. No antigen has been identified for these receptors. The sequences come from CD8+ T cells from cultured PBMCs, collected from culture after CMV antigen stimulation. The origin of the receptors is a human donor in good health (CMV status not recorded). Some clones in this sample may be carry-over from other donors' samples. Each CDR3 is given with its conserved first and last residue. The D gene is left open where the match is weak. Some rows have no size entry. The others give once, few or many, or a class for an expanded clone.

D gene	CDR3 length	V gene	J gene	clone size	CDR3 protein	CDR3 DNA
.	13	TRBV7-3	TRBJ2-1	many	CASSLNDYNEQFF	TGTGCCAGCAGCTTAAATGACTACAATGAGCAGTTCTTC
.	11	TRBV11-2	TRBJ2-1	.	CASSLENEQFF	TGTGCCAGCAGCTTAGAGAATGAGCAGTTCTTC
TRBD2	16	TRBV12-3/TRBV12-4	TRBJ2-1	few	CASSLDGPAGVWEQFF	TGTGCCAGCAGTTTGGATGGTCCAGCGGGAGTATGGGAGCAGTTCTTC
.	13	TRBV9	TRBJ2-7	.	CASSPSGGREQYF	TGTGCCAGCAGCCCCTCTGGGGGGCGAGAGCAGTACTTC
.	15	TRBV20-1	TRBJ2-1	.	CSAISPFGTAEGGFF	TGCAGTGCTATTTCCCCATTTGGGACGGCGGAAGGTGGGTTCTTC
.	16	TRBV9	TRBJ2-1	.	CASSEGARISYNEQFF	TGTGCCAGCAGCGAAGGGGCGCGGATATCCTACAATGAGCAGTTCTTC
.	12	TRBV7-8	TRBJ1-1	.	CASSLEVTEAFF	TGTGCCAGCAGCTTAGAGGTCACTGAAGCTTTCTTT
TRBD1	15	TRBV7-6	TRBJ2-5	.	CASSPGQGAVQAQYF	TGTGCCAGCAGCCCCGGACAGGGGGCGGTGCAAGCCCAGTACTTC
TRBD2	19	TRBV9	TRBJ2-2	.	CASSPHPGLAGADTGELFF	TGTGCCAGCAGCCCACACCCGGGACTAGCGGGAGCGGACACCGGGGAGCTGTTTTTT
.	15	TRBV6-5	TRBJ2-7	.	CACRRIDRGSYEQYF	TGTGCCTGCAGGAGAATAGACAGAGGCTCCTACGAGCAGTACTTC
.	13	TRBV10-3	TRBJ1-1	few	CAISPAGDTEAFF	TGTGCCATCAGCCCGGCAGGGGACACTGAAGCTTTCTTT
.	14	TRBV7-6	TRBJ2-7	.	CASSPRVDWYEQYF	TGTGCCAGCAGCCCACGGGTGGATTGGTACGAGCAGTACTTC
TRBD1	18	TRBV7-8	TRBJ2-3	.	CASSASGTGREPPDTQYF	TGTGCCAGCAGCGCCTCCGGGACAGGAAGAGAGCCCCCAGATACGCAGTATTTT
TRBD2	15	TRBV20-1	TRBJ2-5	.	CSARDRRGREETQYF	TGCAGTGCTAGAGATCGTCGGGGGAGGGAGGAGACCCAGTACTTC
.	14	TRBV27	TRBJ1-2	.	CASSPGGRAKGYTF	TGTGCCAGCAGTCCTGGTGGCAGGGCGAAAGGCTACACCTTC
TRBD2	15	TRBV7-8	TRBJ2-7	.	CASSPAGRGGVEQYF	TGTGCCAGCAGCCCCGCTGGTCGGGGGGGCGTCGAGCAGTACTTC
TRBD2	16	TRBV7-9	TRBJ2-1	.	CASSPRTSGAYNEQFF	TGTGCCAGCAGCCCCCGGACTAGCGGAGCCTACAATGAGCAGTTCTTC
.	15	TRBV7-8	TRBJ1-2	few	CASSLEARENYGYTF	TGTGCCAGCAGCTTAGAGGCCAGAGAGAACTATGGCTACACCTTC
TRBD1	14	TRBV7-9	TRBJ2-7	few	CASSQQGEEREQYF	TGTGCCAGCAGCCAACAGGGGGAAGAACGCGAGCAGTACTTC
.	17	TRBV19	TRBJ1-3	few	CASSKDRGLLSGNTIYF	TGTGCCAGTTCAAAGGATCGCGGGCTTCTCTCTGGAAACACCATATATTTT
TRBD2	15	TRBV12-5	TRBJ2-1	.	CASGSHGLAVNEQFF	TGTGCTAGTGGTTCTCATGGACTAGCGGTTAATGAGCAGTTCTTC
.	15	TRBV7-9	TRBJ1-1	.	CASSLAGSRNTEAFF	TGTGCCAGCAGCTTGGCAGGTAGTAGGAACACTGAAGCTTTCTTT
.	11	TRBV27	TRBJ1-1	.	CASSHGTEAFF	TGTGCCAGCAGTCACGGCACTGAAGCTTTCTTT
.	16	TRBV4-3	TRBJ2-7	medium-sized	CASSQGSVTPSYEQYF	TGCGCCAGCAGCCAAGGTTCCGTGACTCCTTCCTACGAGCAGTACTTC
.	13	TRBV7-3	TRBJ2-7	.	CASSRHRDGEQYF	TGTGCCAGCAGCCGCCACAGGGATGGCGAGCAGTACTTC
.	16	TRBV11-2	TRBJ2-1	.	CASSLGAGLTINEQFF	TGTGCCAGCAGCTTAGGCGCAGGTTTGACCATCAATGAGCAGTTCTTC
.	13	TRBV7-2	TRBJ1-2	many	CASSPTVQHGYTF	TGTGCCAGCAGCCCCACGGTACAGCACGGCTACACCTTC
.	13	TRBV7-8	TRBJ1-5	.	CASSYLGGQPQHF	TGTGCCAGCAGCTATCTAGGGGGTCAGCCCCAGCATTTT
.	13	TRBV6-2/TRBV6-3	TRBJ2-3	many	CASSYPTEGTQYF	TGTGCCAGCAGTTACCCGACTGAGGGTACGCAGTATTTT
.	15	TRBV12-3/TRBV12-4	TRBJ1-2	few	CASVQQVLANYGYTF	TGTGCCAGCGTACAACAGGTTCTAGCTAACTATGGCTACACCTTC
.	12	TRBV7-8	TRBJ2-7	.	CASSRLGYEQYF	TGTGCCAGCAGCCGACTGGGATACGAGCAGTACTTC
.	13	TRBV7-6	TRBJ1-5	.	CASRDGSNQPQHF	TGTGCCAGCAGGGACGGTAGCAATCAGCCCCAGCATTTT